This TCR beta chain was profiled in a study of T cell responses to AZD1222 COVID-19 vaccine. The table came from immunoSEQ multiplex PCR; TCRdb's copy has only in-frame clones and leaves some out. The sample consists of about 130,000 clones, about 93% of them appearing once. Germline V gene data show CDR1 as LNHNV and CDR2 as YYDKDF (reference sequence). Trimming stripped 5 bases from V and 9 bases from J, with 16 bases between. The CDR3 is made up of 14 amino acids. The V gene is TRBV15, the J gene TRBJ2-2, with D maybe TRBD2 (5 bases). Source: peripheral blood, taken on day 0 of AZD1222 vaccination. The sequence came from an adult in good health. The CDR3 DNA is TGTGCCACCAGCTACGGTGTGGAGGTCCGGGAGCTGTTTTTT. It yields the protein CATSYGVEVRELFF.